This T cell receptor beta chain was recovered during a study of T-cell reconstitution after alpha-beta-depleted transplantation in children. Deletions cut 0 bases from V and 5 bases from J, with 16 bases between. CDR1 is LNHNV and CDR2 is YYDKDF in the germline V gene (reference sequence). The CDR3 totals 16 residues. Preparation of the TCRbeta library involved a method that used unique molecular identifiers. TCRdb called the PCR reads again in MiXCR, with one record for every CDR3 protein. Of about 980,000 distinct CDR3 sequences detected, about 29% appear once; the ten largest clones hold about 28%.

This sequence was found in a boy under two years old who had a stem cell transplant for SCID, so the T cells may come from the graft donor. Sample: PBMCs, mostly from graft donor cells, taken 360 days after TCRalphabeta/CD19-depleted stem cell transplant. This chain joins TRBV15 and TRBJ2-5; D is possibly TRBD2 (5 bases). CDR3 coding DNA: TGTGCCACCAGCAGAGAGCGAGGGCTTAGTTCCGAGACCCAGTACTTC. Translated: CATSRERGLSSETQYF.